There are a few counts of the clone carrying this T cell receptor (beta chain). The antigen is unknown. The data were obtained in a study of T-cell reconstitution after alpha-beta-depleted transplantation in children. Study-wide findings and caveats: One year after transplant, T-cell counts and diversity came mostly from newly produced T cells. Where alpha-beta T cells came from about two months after transplant was reportedly several hundred expanded graft clones.

Researchers prepared the TCRbeta library using unique molecular identifiers, the study reports. TCRdb re-called the PCR reads with MiXCR, one entry per CDR3 protein. Among about 500,000 distinct CDR3 sequences listed, roughly 10% were seen once. The germline gives CDR1 MNHNY, CDR2 SVGAGI (reference sequence). Trimming took off 2 bases at V and 1 base at J, with 6 bases between the two ends. The CDR3 is 13 residues long. The receptor was derived from a female patient aged 2-10 years who had a stem cell transplant for aplastic anemia, so the T cells may come from the graft donor. The sample here was PBMCs, mostly from graft donor cells, taken 180 days after TCRalphabeta/CD19-depleted stem cell transplant. The V call is TRBV6-6, the J call TRBJ2-7; D uncertain. CDR3 sequence reads: CASSYKTSYEQYF. CDR3 nucleotides: TGTGCCAGCAGTTACAAGACGTCCTACGAGCAGTACTTC.